This paragraph reports one TCR beta chain. The data derive from a study of blood T cells in healthy people across ages. Together with a sample-barcoded 5' primer, a J-beta primer mix was included in a second PCR lasting about 7 to 11 cycles. Each CDR3 protein is one row after TCRdb ran MiXCR on the 5' RACE reads. The profile shows 800,000 to 900,000 distinct CDR3 sequences, 62% of them singletons. Germline values: CDR1 SQVTM, CDR2 ANQGSEA. The CDR3 consists of 13 residues. The V and J ends lost 3 bases and 0 bases, in that order; junction bases with no gene match: 2. The clonotype originates from a man aged 25 to 40 in good health. The chain carries TRBV29-1 and TRBJ2-7; 7 bases are shared with TRBD2. Sequences were obtained from blood. In nucleotides, the CDR3 is TGCAGCGTTGAGGGAGGGGACTCCTACGAGCAGTACTTC. Translated: CSVEGGDSYEQYF.